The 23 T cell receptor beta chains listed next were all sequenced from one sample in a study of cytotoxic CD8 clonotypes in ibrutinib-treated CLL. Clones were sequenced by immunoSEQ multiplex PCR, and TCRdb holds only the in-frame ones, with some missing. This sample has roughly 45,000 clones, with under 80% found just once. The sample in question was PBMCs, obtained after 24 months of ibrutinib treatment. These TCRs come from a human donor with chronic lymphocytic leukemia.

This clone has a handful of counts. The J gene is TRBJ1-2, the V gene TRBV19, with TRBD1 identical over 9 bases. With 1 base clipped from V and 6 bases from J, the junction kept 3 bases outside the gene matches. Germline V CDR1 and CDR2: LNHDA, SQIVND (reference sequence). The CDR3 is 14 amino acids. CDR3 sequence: CASSIGDRANGYTF. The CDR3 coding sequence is TGTGCCAGTAGTATAGGGGACAGGGCGAATGGCTACACCTTC. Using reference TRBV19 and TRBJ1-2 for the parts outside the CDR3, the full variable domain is DGGITQSPKYLFRKEGQNVTLSCEQNLNHDAMYWYRQDPGQGLRLIYYSQIVNDFQKGDIAEGYSVSREKKESFPLTVTSAQKNPTAFYLCASSIGDRANGYTFGSGTRLTVV.

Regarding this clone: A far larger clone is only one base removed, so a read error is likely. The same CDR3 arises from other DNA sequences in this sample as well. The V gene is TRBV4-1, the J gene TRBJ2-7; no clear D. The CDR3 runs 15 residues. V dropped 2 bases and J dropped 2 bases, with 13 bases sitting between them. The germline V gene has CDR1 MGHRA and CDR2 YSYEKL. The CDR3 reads CASSQSLSGAYEQYF. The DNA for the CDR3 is TGCGCCAGCAGCCAATCCTTAAGTGGGGCCTACGAGCAGTACTTC.

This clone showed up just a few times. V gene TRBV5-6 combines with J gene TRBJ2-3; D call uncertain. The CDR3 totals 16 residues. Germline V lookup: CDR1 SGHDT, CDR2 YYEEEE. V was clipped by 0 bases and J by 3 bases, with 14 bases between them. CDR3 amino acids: CASSLDWAASTDTQYF. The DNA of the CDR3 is TGTGCCAGCAGCTTGGACTGGGCCGCATCGACAGATACGCAGTATTTT.

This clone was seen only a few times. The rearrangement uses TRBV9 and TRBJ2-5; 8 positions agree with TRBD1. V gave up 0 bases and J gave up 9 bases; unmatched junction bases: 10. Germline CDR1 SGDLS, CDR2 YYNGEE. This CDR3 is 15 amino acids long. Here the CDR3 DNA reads TGTGCCAGCAGCGTAGTGCCAGGGGGCTCGGAAGCCCAGTACTTC. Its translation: CASSVVPGGSEAQYF.

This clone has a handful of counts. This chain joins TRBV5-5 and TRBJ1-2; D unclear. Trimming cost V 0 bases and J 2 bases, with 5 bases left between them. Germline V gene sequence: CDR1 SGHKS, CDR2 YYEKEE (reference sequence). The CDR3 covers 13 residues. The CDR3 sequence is CASSLDGNYGYTF. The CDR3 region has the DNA TGTGCCAGCAGCTTGGACGGGAACTATGGCTACACCTTC. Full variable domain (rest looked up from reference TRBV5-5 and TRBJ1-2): DAGVTQSPTHLIKTRGQQVTLRCSPISGHKSVSWYQQVLGQGPQFIFQYYEKEERGRGNFPDRFSARQFPNYSSELNVNALLLGDSALYLCASSLDGNYGYTFGSGTRLTVV.

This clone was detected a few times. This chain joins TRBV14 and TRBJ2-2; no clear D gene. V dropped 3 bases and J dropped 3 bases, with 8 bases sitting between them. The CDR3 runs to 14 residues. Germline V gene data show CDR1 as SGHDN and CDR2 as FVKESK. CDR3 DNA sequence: TGTGCCAGCAGCCAGAGCATGGACACCGGGGAGCTGTTTTTT. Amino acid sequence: CASSQSMDTGELFF.

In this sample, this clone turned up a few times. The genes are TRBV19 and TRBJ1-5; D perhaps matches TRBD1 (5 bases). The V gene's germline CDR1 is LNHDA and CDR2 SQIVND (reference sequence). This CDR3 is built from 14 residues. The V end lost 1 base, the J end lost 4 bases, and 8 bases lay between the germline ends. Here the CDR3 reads CASSIARENQPQHF. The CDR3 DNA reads TGTGCCAGTAGTATAGCCAGGGAAAATCAGCCCCAGCATTTT. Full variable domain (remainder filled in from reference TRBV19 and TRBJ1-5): DGGITQSPKYLFRKEGQNVTLSCEQNLNHDAMYWYRQDPGQGLRLIYYSQIVNDFQKGDIAEGYSVSREKKESFPLTVTSAQKNPTAFYLCASSIARENQPQHFGDGTRLSIL.

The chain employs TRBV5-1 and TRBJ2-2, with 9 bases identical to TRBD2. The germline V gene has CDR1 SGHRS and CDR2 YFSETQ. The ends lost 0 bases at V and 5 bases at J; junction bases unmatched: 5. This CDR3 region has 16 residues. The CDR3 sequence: CASSLAGGLATGELFF. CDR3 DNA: TGCGCCAGCAGCTTGGCCGGGGGACTAGCAACCGGGGAGCTGTTTTTT. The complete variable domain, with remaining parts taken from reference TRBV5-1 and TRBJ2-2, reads KAGVTQTPRYLIKTRGQQVTLSCSPISGHRSVSWYQQTPGQGLQFLFEYFSETQRNKGNFPGRFSGRQFSNSRSEMNVSTLELGDSALYLCASSLAGGLATGELFFGEGSRLTVL.

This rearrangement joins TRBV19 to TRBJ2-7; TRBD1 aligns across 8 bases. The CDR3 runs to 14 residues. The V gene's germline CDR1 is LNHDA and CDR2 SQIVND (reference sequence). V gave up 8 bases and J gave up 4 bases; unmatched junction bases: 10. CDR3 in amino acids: CASSLRDRLYEQYF. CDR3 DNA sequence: TGTGCCAGTTCACTCCGGGACAGGCTATACGAGCAGTACTTC.

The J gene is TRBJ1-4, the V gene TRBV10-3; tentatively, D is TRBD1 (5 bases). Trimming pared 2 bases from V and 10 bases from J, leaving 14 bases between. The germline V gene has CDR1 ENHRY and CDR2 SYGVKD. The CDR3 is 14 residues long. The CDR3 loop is CAISEPRGGGKLFF. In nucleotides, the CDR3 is TGTGCCATCAGTGAGCCCCGGGGTGGGGGAAAACTGTTTTTT.

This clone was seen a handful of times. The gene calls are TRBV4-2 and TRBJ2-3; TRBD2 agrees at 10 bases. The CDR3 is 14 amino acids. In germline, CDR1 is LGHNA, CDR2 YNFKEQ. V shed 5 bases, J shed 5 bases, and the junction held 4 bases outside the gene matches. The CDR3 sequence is CASSTRLAGDTQYF. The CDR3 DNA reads TGTGCCAGCAGCACGCGACTAGCGGGAGATACGCAGTATTTT.

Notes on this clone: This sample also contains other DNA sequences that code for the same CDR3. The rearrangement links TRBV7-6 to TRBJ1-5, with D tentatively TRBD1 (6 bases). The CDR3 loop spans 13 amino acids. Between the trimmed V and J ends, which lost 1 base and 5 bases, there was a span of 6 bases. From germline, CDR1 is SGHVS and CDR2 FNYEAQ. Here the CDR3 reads CASSLGTDQPQHF. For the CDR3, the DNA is TGTGCCAGCAGCTTAGGGACAGATCAGCCCCAGCATTTT.

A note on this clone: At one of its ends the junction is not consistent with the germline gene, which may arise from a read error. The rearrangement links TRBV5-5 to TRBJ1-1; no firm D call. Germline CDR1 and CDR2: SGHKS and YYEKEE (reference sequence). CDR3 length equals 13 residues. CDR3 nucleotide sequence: TGTGCCAGCAGCTTGGATGTCTCCTCCCAAGCCTTCTTT. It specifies CASSLDVSSQAFF.

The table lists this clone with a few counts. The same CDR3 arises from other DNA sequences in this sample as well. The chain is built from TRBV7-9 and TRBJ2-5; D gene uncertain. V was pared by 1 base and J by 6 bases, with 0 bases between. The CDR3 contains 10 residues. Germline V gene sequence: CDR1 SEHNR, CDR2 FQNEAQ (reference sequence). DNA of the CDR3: TGTGCCAGCAGCTTAGAGACCCAGTACTTC. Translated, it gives CASSLETQYF.

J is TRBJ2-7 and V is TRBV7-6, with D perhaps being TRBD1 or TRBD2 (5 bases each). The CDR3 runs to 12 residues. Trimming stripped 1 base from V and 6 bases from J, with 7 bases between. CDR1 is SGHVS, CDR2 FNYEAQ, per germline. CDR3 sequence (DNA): TGTGCCAGCAGCTTAGGGGGGAGCGAGCAGTACTTC. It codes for CASSLGGSEQYF.

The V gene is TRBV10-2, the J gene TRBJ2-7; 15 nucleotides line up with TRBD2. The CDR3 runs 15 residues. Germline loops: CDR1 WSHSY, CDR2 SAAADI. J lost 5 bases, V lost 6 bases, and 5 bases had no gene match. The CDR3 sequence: CASRLGTSGRNEQYF. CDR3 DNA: TGCGCCAGCAGGCTCGGGACTAGCGGGAGGAACGAGCAGTACTTC.

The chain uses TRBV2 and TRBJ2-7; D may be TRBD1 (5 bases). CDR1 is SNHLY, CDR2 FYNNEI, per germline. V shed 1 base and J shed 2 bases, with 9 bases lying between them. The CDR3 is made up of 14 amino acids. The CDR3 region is CASSEDVTAYEQYF. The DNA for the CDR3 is TGTGCCAGCAGTGAAGACGTGACAGCCTACGAGCAGTACTTC.

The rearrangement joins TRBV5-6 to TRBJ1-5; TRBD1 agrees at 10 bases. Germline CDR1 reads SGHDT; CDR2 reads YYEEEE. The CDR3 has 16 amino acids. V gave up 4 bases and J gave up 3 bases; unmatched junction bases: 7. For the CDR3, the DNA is TGTGCCAGCAGCGCGAAGACAGGGGGCGTCAATCAGCCCCAGCATTTT. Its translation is CASSAKTGGVNQPQHF.

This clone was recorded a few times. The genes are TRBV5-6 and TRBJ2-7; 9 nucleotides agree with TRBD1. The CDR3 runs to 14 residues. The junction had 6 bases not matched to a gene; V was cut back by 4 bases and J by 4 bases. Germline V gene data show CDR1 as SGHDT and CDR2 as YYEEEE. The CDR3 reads CASSLLQGAYEQYF. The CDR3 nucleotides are TGTGCCAGCAGCCTCTTACAGGGGGCTTACGAGCAGTACTTC.

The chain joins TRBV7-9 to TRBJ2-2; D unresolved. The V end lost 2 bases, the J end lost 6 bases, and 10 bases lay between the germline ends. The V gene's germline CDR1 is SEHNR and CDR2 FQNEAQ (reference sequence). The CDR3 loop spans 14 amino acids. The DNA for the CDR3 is TGTGCCAGCAGCTTAATCCGGGTGGCCGGGGAGCTGTTTTTT. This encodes CASSLIRVAGELFF.

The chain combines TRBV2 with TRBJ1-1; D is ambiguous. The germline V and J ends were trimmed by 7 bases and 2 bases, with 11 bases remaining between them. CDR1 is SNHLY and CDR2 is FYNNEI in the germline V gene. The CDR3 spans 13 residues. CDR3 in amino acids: CASTYLVNTEAFF. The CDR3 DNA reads TGTGCCAGCACCTACCTAGTTAACACTGAAGCTTTCTTT.

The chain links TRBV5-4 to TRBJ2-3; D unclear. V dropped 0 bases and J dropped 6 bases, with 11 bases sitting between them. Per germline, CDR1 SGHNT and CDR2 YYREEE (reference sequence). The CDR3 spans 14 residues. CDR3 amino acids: CASSLGGRQDTQYF. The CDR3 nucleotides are TGTGCCAGCAGCTTGGGTGGGCGGCAGGATACGCAGTATTTT.

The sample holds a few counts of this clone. The CDR3 here is CASSSLGGVRNEQYF. The CDR3 nucleotides read TGTGCCAGCAGCTCTTTGGGTGGGGTTCGCAACGAGCAGTACTTC. V usage is TRBV5-6 and J usage is TRBJ2-7; D not certain. V gave up 3 bases and J gave up 5 bases, with 18 bases separating them. Germline lookup yields CDR1 SGHDT and CDR2 YYEEEE. CDR3 length equals 15 residues.